This is a list of T cell receptor beta chains from one sample in a study of blood T cells in healthy people across ages. MiXCR was run by TCRdb on the 5' RACE reads, yielding one entry per CDR3 protein. Altogether approximately 1.5 million distinct CDR3 sequences are present, under 55% being singletons, with the ten largest covering 4%. Sequencing was done on a sample of blood. Receptors originate from a woman aged 18 to 35 in good health. Each CDR3 is given with its conserved first and last residue. D genes are given only for firm matches. Some rows mark clone size as missing; the rest say once, few, many or name a class of expanded clone.

v_gene,abundance,j_gene,d_gene,CDR3nt,CDR3aa
TRBV6-6,.,TRBJ2-1,.,TGTACCAGCAGTTACGAGGGGTGGAGCCACAATGAGCAGTTCTTC,CTSSYEGWSHNEQFF
TRBV7-9,.,TRBJ2-7,.,TGTGCCAGCAGCTCCCTCGAGGGGCGCTTAGACGAGCAGTACTTC,CASSSLEGRLDEQYF
TRBV7-9,.,TRBJ2-3,TRBD2,TGTGCCAGCAGCTCTAATAGACTAGCGGACCCTGCAGATACGCAGTATTTT,CASSSNRLADPADTQYF
TRBV7-2,.,TRBJ2-7,.,TGTGCCAGCAGCTTACTGGACCACCCCTGGAGCTCCTACGAGCAGTACTTC,CASSLLDHPWSSYEQYF
TRBV20-1,.,TRBJ2-5,.,TGCAGTGCTAACGAACCGGGACGGAACCAAGAGACCCAGTACTTC,CSANEPGRNQETQYF
TRBV7-8,.,TRBJ1-1,.,TGTGCCAGCAGCGTTTTGGCCGGGAACACTGAAGCTTTCTTT,CASSVLAGNTEAFF
TRBV2,.,TRBJ1-6,TRBD1,TGTGCCAGCAGTGAGACAGGGGTACAATCACCCCTCCACTTT,CASSETGVQSPLHF
TRBV4-1,.,TRBJ2-7,TRBD2,TGCGCCAGCAGCCAAGTGCTAGCGGAATACAATGAGCAGTACTTC,CASSQVLAEYNEQYF
TRBV29-1,.,TRBJ1-2,.,TGCAGCGTTGGAAGGGCGGCAGACTATGGCTACACCTTC,CSVGRAADYGYTF
TRBV5-1,.,TRBJ2-1,TRBD1,TGCGCCAGCGACAGGGCCCTTTTGGGTGAGCAGTTCTTC,CASDRALLGEQFF
TRBV14,.,TRBJ2-3,.,TGTGCCAGCAGCCAACTGCGGGGACTCACAGATACGCAGTATTTT,CASSQLRGLTDTQYF
TRBV7-2,.,TRBJ2-1,.,TGTGCCAGCAGCTGGGGGCAGGGGTCCAATGAGCAGTTCTTC,CASSWGQGSNEQFF
TRBV30,.,TRBJ1-2,.,TGTGCCTGGAGTGTAACTGCAAACTATGGCTACACCTTC,CAWSVTANYGYTF
TRBV4-2,once,TRBJ2-3,TRBD2,TGTGCCAGCAGCCCTCTAGCTAGCGGGAGAAGCACAGATACGCAGTATTTT,CASSPLASGRSTDTQYF
TRBV27,few,TRBJ2-1,.,TGTGCCAGCAGTTTATGGGACAACTCCTACAATGAGCAGTTCTTC,CASSLWDNSYNEQFF
TRBV20-1,.,TRBJ2-1,TRBD2,TGCAGTGCTGTTAGCGGGAGGGGGTCCTACAATGAGCAGTTCTTC,CSAVSGRGSYNEQFF
TRBV27,.,TRBJ2-1,TRBD1,TGTGCCAGCGGGGTGGGGACAGGGACCTACAATGAGCAGTTCTTC,CASGVGTGTYNEQFF
TRBV15,once,TRBJ2-4,TRBD2,TGTGCCACCAGCAGAGATGGTACCGGGAGGGCCCAGTACTTC,CATSRDGTGRAQYF